Shown below are 5 T cell receptor beta chains from a single sample sequenced in a study of read filtering for tumor transcriptome and immune sequencing (TCRdb year 2020). Instrument on record: Illumina HiSeq 4000. TCR libraries were constructed from 400 ng RNA using the Immunoverse kit, and molecular barcoded adaptors covering alpha/delta and beta/gamma chains were employed. TCRdb passed the public sequencing reads through fastp at Q25 and MiXCR, retaining productive beta sequences. One record per CDR3 amino acid sequence lists the most common genes and DNA. Recorded for this sample are more than 100,000 distinct CDR3 sequences; 10% to 15% of them occurred a single time. 9.5% to 12% of the sample belongs to the ten largest clones. The source material was a population of CD138-negative cells sorted from bone marrow. The sample's cell subset or site label, in plain terms: bone marrow mononuclear cells depleted of CD138+ plasma/myeloma cells by negative magnetic selection. All receptors come from a donor aged 40 or older with multiple myeloma.

There are many counts of this clonotype. This sequence joins TRBV29-1 and TRBJ1-1; perhaps TRBD1 as D (6 bases). CDR1 and CDR2 (germline): SQVTM, ANQGSEA. V lost 4 bases and J 2 bases, leaving 14 bases between the germline ends. This CDR3 has 14 amino acids. The CDR3 here is CSVARGLDNTEAFF. CDR3 sequence (DNA): TGCAGCGTTGCCAGGGGTTTGGATAACACTGAAGCTTTCTTT.

This clonotype occurred many times. The rearrangement joins TRBV30 to TRBJ1-1; no reliable D call. Trimming pared 1 base from V and 4 bases from J, leaving 13 bases between. Germline V gene data show CDR1 as GTSNPN and CDR2 as SVGIG (reference sequence). The CDR3 runs to 14 residues. The CDR3 bases are TGTGCCTGGAGTGGTCTAGGGCTAGGCACTGAAGCTTTCTTT. Amino acid sequence: CAWSGLGLGTEAFF.

This clonotype was counted ten times or more. DNA for the CDR3: TGTGCCAGCAGTAGACTAGCGGGAGGTTACAATGAGCAGTTCTTC. Translated, it gives CASSRLAGGYNEQFF. The chain employs TRBV2 and TRBJ2-1, with 13 bases fitting TRBD2. The CDR3 extends over 15 amino acids. From germline, CDR1 is SNHLY and CDR2 FYNNEI. Trimming took 5 bases from V and 4 from J; bases not matched to a gene: 2.

This clonotype was observed at least ten times. This chain connects TRBV20-1 to TRBJ2-6; a possible D gene is TRBD1 (6 bases). The CDR3 has 14 residues. Germline CDR1 is DFQATT and CDR2 is SNEGSKA (reference sequence). V was clipped by 5 bases and J by 2 bases, with 10 bases between them. The CDR3 nucleotides are TGCAGTGCTCTGACAGGTCCTGGGGCCAACGTCCTGACTTTC. It translates to CSALTGPGANVLTF.

As to this clonotype: A clone one base away is much larger, so this may be a read error. The V call is TRBV27, the J call TRBJ2-1; 8 bases are a match to TRBD2. CDR1 and CDR2 (germline): MNHEY, SMNVEV (reference sequence). The trim removed 6 bases at V and 12 bases at J, leaving 16 bases unmatched. CDR3 size: 15 residues. In DNA, the CDR3 is TGTGCCAGCAGCCCACGCTCGGCGGGGGGAATGGGGCAGTTCTTC. Protein sequence: CASSPRSAGGMGQFF.